A selection of T cell receptor beta chains follows, all from one sample in a study of monozygotic twins with inflammatory bowel disease. TCRdb reworked the 5' RACE reads into one entry per CDR3 protein, no DNA. Recorded for this sample: around 370,000 distinct CDR3 sequences. The material sequenced was blood. The receptor source for this set is a human donor with ulcerative colitis or Crohn's disease, or a healthy co-twin of an affected twin (not recorded which). The CDR3 runs from the conserved cysteine through the conserved F or W. Part of the rows lack a size; the others show once, few, many or a class for expanded clones.

-	TRBV12-3/TRBV12-4	TRBJ2-7	CASSFVRLQGAAYEQYF
-	TRBV7-2	TRBJ2-3	CASSSKLTQTDTQYF
-	TRBV12-3/TRBV12-4	TRBJ2-3	CASSHSGGPTDTQYF
-	TRBV5-1	TRBJ2-5	CASTHRDYKETQYF
-	TRBV14	TRBJ2-5	CASSHPGRTQETQYF
-	TRBV24-1	TRBJ1-5	CATSDVTGVAKGPSNQPQHF
-	TRBV28	TRBJ2-3	CASSLISGGAYTQYF
-	TRBV20-1	TRBJ2-5	CSAARQGKETQYF
-	TRBV7-2	TRBJ2-5	CASSLTPPGIQETQYF
-	TRBV4-2	TRBJ1-2	CASSAGQGADYGYTF
-	TRBV24-1	TRBJ2-3	CATRMGSSTDTQYF
medium-sized	TRBV5-6	TRBJ1-5	CASSRDRGQPQHF
-	TRBV18	TRBJ2-7	CASSPREKAFPTYEQYF
-	TRBV7-7	TRBJ2-7	CASSLEPGGLSYEQYF
-	TRBV5-5	TRBJ2-5	CASSEGSLQETQYF
-	TRBV2	TRBJ1-1	CASSVGDTEAFF
-	TRBV5-4	TRBJ1-2	CASSLGPGPNYGYTF
-	TRBV28	TRBJ2-7	CASSPGTGVEQYF
-	TRBV6-1	TRBJ2-3	CASSEGPGLAGLADTQYF
-	TRBV5-1	TRBJ2-7	CASSSLDRAYEQYF
-	TRBV5-1	TRBJ1-3	CASSLARDSGNTIYF
-	TRBV7-8	TRBJ1-2	CASSLEEGEIVTNYGYTF
-	TRBV12-3/TRBV12-4	TRBJ1-5	CASSPGLGQPQHF
-	TRBV6-5	TRBJ2-1	CASSYPSGGFPNEQFF
-	TRBV7-3	TRBJ2-1	CASSFGTASYNEQFF
-	TRBV5-1	TRBJ2-7	CASSLLATGIYEQYF
-	TRBV12-3/TRBV12-4	TRBJ1-1	CASSTQGWRTEAFF
-	TRBV4-2	TRBJ2-2	CASSQAGGLNTGELFF
-	TRBV3-1	TRBJ2-1	CASSQNAGNNEQFF
-	TRBV5-1	TRBJ1-6	CASSLVHTTDSPLHF
-	TRBV9	TRBJ2-5	CASSVESPETQYF
-	TRBV4-1	TRBJ2-7	CAGSQIPGQGANEQYF
-	TRBV12-3/TRBV12-4	TRBJ2-7	CASSFRGAGGYEQYF
-	TRBV12-3/TRBV12-4	TRBJ1-5	CASSPDGYSNQPQHF
-	TRBV7-2	TRBJ2-7	CASSPTSGGYEQYF
-	TRBV20-1	TRBJ1-1	CSARDHGRAGGNTEAFF
-	TRBV18	TRBJ2-7	CASSPRGTVSYEQYF
-	TRBV5-6	TRBJ1-1	CASSWRVREAFF
-	TRBV9	TRBJ2-3	CASSQSGLTDTQYF
-	TRBV6-2/TRBV6-3	TRBJ2-3	CASSYHGNLDTQYF
-	TRBV18	TRBJ1-1	CASSPTGKTEAFF
-	TRBV5-1	TRBJ2-7	CASSLGAYEQYF
-	TRBV7-2	TRBJ2-1	CASSPQPGYYNEQFF
-	TRBV7-9	TRBJ2-7	CASSLSRDRATYEQYF
-	TRBV6-8	TRBJ1-1	CASRGDTPNTEAFF
-	TRBV6-2/TRBV6-3	TRBJ2-3	CASSPYRLAGGQSTDTQYF
-	TRBV12-3/TRBV12-4	TRBJ2-2	CASSSGGGYTGELFF
-	TRBV6-2/TRBV6-3	TRBJ2-5	CATTTGGETQYF
-	TRBV18	TRBJ2-7	CASSPQRDIWQYF
-	TRBV7-3	TRBJ2-2	CASSLSTSKRTGELFF